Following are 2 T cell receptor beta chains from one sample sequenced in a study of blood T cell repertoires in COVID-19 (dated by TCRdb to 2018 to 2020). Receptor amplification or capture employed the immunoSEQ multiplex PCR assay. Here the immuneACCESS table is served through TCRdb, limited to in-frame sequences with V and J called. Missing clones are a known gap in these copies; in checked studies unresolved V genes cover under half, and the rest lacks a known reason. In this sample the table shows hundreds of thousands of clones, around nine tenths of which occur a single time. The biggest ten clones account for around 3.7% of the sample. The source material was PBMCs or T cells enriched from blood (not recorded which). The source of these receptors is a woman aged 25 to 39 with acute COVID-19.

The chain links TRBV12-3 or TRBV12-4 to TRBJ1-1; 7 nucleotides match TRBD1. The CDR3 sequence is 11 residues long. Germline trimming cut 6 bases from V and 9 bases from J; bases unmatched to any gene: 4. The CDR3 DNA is TGTGCCAGCAGACCACAGGGGAAAGCTTTCTTT. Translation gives CASRPQGKAFF.

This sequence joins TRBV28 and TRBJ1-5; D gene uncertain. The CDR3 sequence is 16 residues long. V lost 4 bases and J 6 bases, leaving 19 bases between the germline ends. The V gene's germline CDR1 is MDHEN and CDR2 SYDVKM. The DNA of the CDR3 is TGTGCCAGCAGTTGGAGGTTGACGGACGTTCGTCAGCCCCAGCATTTT. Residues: CASSWRLTDVRQPQHF. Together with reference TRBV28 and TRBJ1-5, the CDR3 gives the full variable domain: DVKVTQSSRYLVKRTGEKVFLECVQDMDHENMFWYRQDPGLGLRLIYFSYDVKMKEKGDIPEGYSVSREKKERFSLILESASTNQTSMYLCASSWRLTDVRQPQHFGDGTRLSIL.